This T cell receptor (beta chain) comes out of a study of response to subunit inactivated influenza vaccine. Study outcomes and limitations: Only a handful of new T cells, the authors suggested, are recruited with each seasonal influenza vaccination.

V was shortened by 2 bases and J by 1 base, with 14 bases between the two germline ends. Germline V gene lookup returns CDR1 SGHTA and CDR2 FQGNSA. This CDR3 comprises 16 residues. This clonotype was detected only a few times. As yet, its antigen is unknown. TCRdb called the RT-PCR reads again in MiXCR, with one record for every CDR3 protein. This table holds about 700,000 distinct CDR3 sequences, approximately 15% found once. This sample comprised PBMCs from blood, obtained approximately 15 days before vaccination. The sequence came from a man in his forties or fifties who received an inactivated influenza vaccine. The chain links TRBV7-2 to TRBJ1-1; possible D gene TRBD1, 6 bases. The CDR3 region is CASSLSGLGGNTEAFF. The DNA for the CDR3 is TGTGCCAGCAGCTTATCGGGCCTAGGGGGGAACACTGAAGCTTTCTTT.